Each of the 7 T cell receptor beta chains below was sequenced from the same sample in a study of T cell repertoires in cytomegalovirus infection. MiXCR, run by TCRdb on the reads, gives a single entry per CDR3 protein. The sample has about 97,000 distinct CDR3 sequences, approximately 17% seen once; the top ten hold over 8%. The material sequenced was PBMCs. The receptors derive from a human donor in good health (CMV status not recorded). Some clones in this sample may be carry-over from other donors' samples.

V gene TRBV5-5 combines with J gene TRBJ1-5; TRBD1 aligns across 8 bases. Germline V gene sequence: CDR1 SGHKS, CDR2 YYEKEE (reference sequence). The CDR3 sequence is 16 residues long. V was pared by 0 bases and J by 6 bases, with 8 bases of the junction left unmatched. This CDR3 is CASSLEGWTGIQPQHF. The CDR3 DNA reads TGTGCCAGCAGCTTGGAGGGATGGACAGGGATTCAGCCCCAGCATTTT.

This clonotype was seen many times. The rearrangement joins TRBV7-2 to TRBJ2-7; TRBD1 matches 8 bases. Germline V gene sequence: CDR1 SGHTA, CDR2 FQGNSA. The V gene end was trimmed by 5 bases and the J gene end by 3 bases; junction bases not matched to a gene: 3. The CDR3 contains 13 residues. CDR3: CASSPDRGYEQYF. CDR3 nucleotide sequence: TGTGCCAGCAGCCCCGACAGGGGCTACGAGCAGTACTTC. The full variable domain, with the rest looked up from reference TRBV7-2 and TRBJ2-7, is GAGVSQSPSNKVTEKGKDVELRCDPISGHTALYWYRQSLGQGLEFLIYFQGNSAPDKSGLPSDRFSAERTGGSVSTLTIQRTQQEDSAVYLCASSPDRGYEQYFGPGTRLTVT.

The rearrangement joins TRBV20-1 to TRBJ1-2; 9 bases are a match to TRBD1. V gave up 1 base and J gave up 2 bases; unmatched junction bases: 8. The CDR3 has 16 amino acids. The germline V gene encodes CDR1 DFQATT and CDR2 SNEGSKA (reference sequence). The CDR3 spells CSARAPRDRENYGYTF. The CDR3 nucleotides are TGCAGTGCTAGAGCGCCCCGGGACAGGGAGAACTATGGCTACACCTTC.

This clonotype was counted only a few times. This chain connects TRBV30 to TRBJ1-2, with 12 positions matching TRBD1. This CDR3 is 18 amino acids long. Germline values: CDR1 GTSNPN, CDR2 SVGIG (reference sequence). The CDR3 is CAGSLESPGQGAPGGYTF. CDR3 nucleotide sequence: TGTGCTGGGTCCCTGGAGTCCCCGGGACAGGGGGCGCCCGGGGGCTACACCTTC. The full variable domain, rest sourced from reference TRBV30 and TRBJ1-2, is SQTIHQWPATLVQPVGSPLSLECTVEGTSNPNLYWYRQAAGRGLQLLFYSVGIGQISSEVPQNLSASRPQDRQFILSSKKLLLSDSGFYLCAGSLESPGQGAPGGYTFGSGTRLTVV.

In its sample, this clonotype was seen many times. The chain has TRBV7-3 and TRBJ1-1, with D perhaps TRBD1 (5 bases). The germline V and J ends were trimmed by 1 base and 5 bases, with 14 bases remaining between them. CDR1 and CDR2 (germline): SGHTA, FQGTGA. CDR3 length: 15 residues. CDR3 protein: CASSLMGVGGTEAFF. In DNA form, the CDR3 reads TGTGCCAGCAGCTTAATGGGGGTGGGTGGAACTGAAGCTTTCTTT.

The rearrangement joins TRBV10-3 to TRBJ2-2; the match to TRBD1 covers 9 bases. Trimming took 3 bases from V and 4 from J; bases not matched to a gene: 6. The CDR3 has 16 residues. CDR1 ENHRY and CDR2 SYGVKD come from the germline V gene. The CDR3 spells CAISDRDRGSTGELFF. DNA for the CDR3: TGTGCCATCAGTGACCGAGACAGGGGGTCCACCGGGGAGCTGTTTTTT.

At least ten counts were recorded for this clonotype. The V and J genes are TRBV28 and TRBJ1-2, with 7 bases that match TRBD1. V lost 6 bases to trimming and J lost 4 bases; unmatched junction nucleotides: 5. Germline V gene sequence: CDR1 MDHEN, CDR2 SYDVKM. The CDR3 extends over 13 amino acids. CDR3 loop: CASSIGTAYGYTF. In DNA form, the CDR3 reads TGTGCCAGCAGCATTGGGACAGCCTATGGCTACACCTTC.